This entry lists 16 T cell receptor beta chains sequenced from one sample in a study of metastatic and nonmetastatic thyroid tumors. TCRdb reprocessed the PCR reads via MiXCR. The repertoire holds about 43,000 clones, with under 4% as singletons. Treatment of any kind had been given to no patient before thyroid surgery. Material: blood. Receptors originate from a female donor with papillary thyroid cancer or a benign thyroid nodule (not recorded which). Some clones in this sample may be carry-over from other donors' samples.

A note on this clone: The junction and the germline gene differ at one end; a read error may be behind it. The gene calls are TRBV6-1 and TRBJ2-7, with 11 bases lining up with TRBD2. In germline, CDR1 is MNHNS, CDR2 SASEGT. The CDR3 is made up of 18 amino acids. DNA for the CDR3: TGTGCCAGCAGTGAAAATCTAGCGGGAGGAGGGCGCTCCGACGAGCAGTACTTC. This encodes CASSENLAGGGRSDEQYF.

In this sample, this clone turned up many times. The gene calls are TRBV5-5 and TRBJ2-2; D not certain. The V and J ends lost 4 bases and 3 bases respectively, with 13 bases between them. The length of the CDR3 is 15 residues. Germline CDR1 reads SGHKS; CDR2 reads YYEKEE (reference sequence). In DNA form, the CDR3 reads TGTGCCAGCAGCGTGACCTCTGCGGACACCGGGGAGCTGTTTTTT. This codes for CASSVTSADTGELFF.

This clone showed up just a few times. The V call is TRBV7-6, the J call TRBJ2-1, with 11 bases matching TRBD2. This CDR3 region has 19 residues. CDR1 is SGHVS and CDR2 is FNYEAQ in the germline V gene. Losses at the gene ends were 5 bases for V and 5 bases for J; bases not matched to a gene: 17. CDR3 nucleotides: TGTGCCAGCAGCCTAAACCCCACTAGCGGGAGTTTGTCGAACAATGAGCAGTTCTTC. It yields the protein CASSLNPTSGSLSNNEQFF.

There are many counts of this clone. V and J are TRBV13 and TRBJ2-1; 13 bases are a match to TRBD2. In germline, CDR1 is PRHDT, CDR2 FYEKMQ (reference sequence). CDR3 size: 23 residues. V shed 0 bases, J shed 4 bases, and the junction held 21 bases outside the gene matches. The CDR3 is CASSLGYLETSGRPLRWYNEQFF. CDR3 sequence (DNA): TGTGCCAGCAGCTTAGGCTACCTCGAGACTAGCGGGAGGCCCCTAAGATGGTACAATGAGCAGTTCTTC.

This clone has more than one count but fewer than ten. Given a much more abundant clone one base away, this may be a read error. The rearrangement joins TRBV6-2 or TRBV6-3 to TRBJ1-1; D unresolved. The germline V gene encodes CDR1 MNHEY and CDR2 SVGEGT. The CDR3 totals 15 residues. V was pared by 0 bases and J by 0 bases, with 8 bases between. The CDR3 DNA reads as TGTGCCAGCAGTTACTCGGTAGCCTTGAACACTGAAGCTTTCTTT. This gives the protein CASSYSVALNTEAFF.

The V gene is TRBV6-1, the J gene TRBJ1-3; D gene uncertain. V lost 4 bases, J lost 8 bases, and 15 bases lay in between. The CDR3 totals 14 residues. Looked up from germline, CDR1 is MNHNS and CDR2 is SASEGT. This CDR3 is CASSVSPSVYTIYF. In nucleotides, the CDR3 is TGTGCCAGCAGTGTTTCACCCAGTGTATACACCATATATTTT.

The V call is TRBV12-3 or TRBV12-4, the J call TRBJ1-3, with D uncertain. This CDR3 is built from 16 residues. V was shortened by 2 bases and J by 0 bases, with 11 bases between the two germline ends. The CDR3 protein is CASSLTPHPSGNTIYF. The DNA of the CDR3 is TGTGCCAGCAGTTTAACCCCCCACCCCTCTGGAAACACCATATATTTT.

This clone was observed a few times. Germline and junction disagree at one end, which may indicate a read error. J is TRBJ1-6 and V is TRBV7-7; D is uncertain. The CDR3 spans 13 residues. Germline-derived CDR1 and CDR2 are SSHAT and FNYEAQ (reference sequence). Here the CDR3 reads CASSLGPDSPLHF. The DNA of the CDR3 is TGTGCTAGCAGCTTAGGACCCGATTCACCCCTCCACTTT.

At least ten counts were recorded for this clone. The gene calls are TRBV14 and TRBJ2-3; D perhaps matches TRBD1 (6 bases). The CDR3 runs 16 residues. Trimming took off 0 bases at V and 1 base at J, with 11 bases between the two ends. Germline CDR1 reads SGHDN; CDR2 reads FVKESK. In DNA form, the CDR3 reads TGTGCCAGCAGCCAAGATTACAGGGATGGCACAGATACGCAGTATTTT. This sequence encodes CASSQDYRDGTDTQYF.

The CDR3 loop is CASSLRDRGPYEQYF. The CDR3 DNA reads TGTGCCAGCAGTCTCCGGGACAGGGGACCCTACGAGCAGTACTTC. The chain has TRBV6-2 or TRBV6-3 and TRBJ2-7; 10 bases fit TRBD1. Germline V CDR1 and CDR2: MNHEY, SVGEGT. Trimming removed 5 bases from V and 2 bases from J; junction bases left unmatched: 6. The CDR3 contains 15 residues.

This clone was recorded many times. The chain links TRBV18 to TRBJ1-4; 7 nucleotides align to TRBD1. This CDR3 spans 19 amino acids. With V trimmed by 6 bases and J by 0 bases, 16 bases remained unmatched. Germline CDR1 and CDR2: KGHSH and LQKENI. In DNA form, the CDR3 reads TGTGCCAGCTCCATCCTGCCAGGGAAAAGGGGGCCAACTAATGAAAAACTGTTTTTT. This encodes CASSILPGKRGPTNEKLFF. Looking up the rest from reference TRBV18 and TRBJ1-4 gives the full variable domain: NAGVMQNPRHLVRRRGQEARLRCSPMKGHSHVYWYRQLPEEGLKFMVYLQKENIIDESGMPKERFSAEFPKEGPSILRIQQVVRGDSAAYFCASSILPGKRGPTNEKLFFGSGTQLSVL.

This clone was recorded a few times. The chain joins TRBV2 to TRBJ2-2; D gene unclear. CDR1 is SNHLY, CDR2 FYNNEI, per germline. This CDR3 is built from 11 residues. Trimming stripped 4 bases from V and 9 bases from J, with 6 bases between. The CDR3 nucleotides are TGTGCCAGCAGTGTGGGCCGGGAGCTGTTTTTT. Protein sequence: CASSVGRELFF. Full variable domain (missing parts from reference TRBV2 and TRBJ2-2): EPEVTQTPSHQVTQMGQEVILRCVPISNHLYFYWYRQILGQKVEFLVSFYNNEISEKSEIFDDQFSVERPDGSNFTLKIRSTKLEDSAMYFCASSVGRELFFGEGSRLTVL.

The rearrangement joins TRBV12-3 or TRBV12-4 to TRBJ2-5; 10 bases are shared with TRBD1. The CDR3 extends over 15 amino acids. Unmatched junction bases numbered 10, after V lost 7 bases and J lost 5 bases. CDR3 sequence reads: CASIPGQGLGETQYF. The CDR3 DNA reads as TGTGCCAGCATCCCGGGACAGGGGTTAGGGGAGACCCAGTACTTC.

This rearrangement joins TRBV24-1 to TRBJ2-7; the match to TRBD2 covers 14 bases. Losses at the gene ends were 3 bases for V and 4 bases for J; bases not matched to a gene: 10. Germline V lookup: CDR1 KGHDR, CDR2 SFDVKD. This CDR3 is built from 18 residues. This CDR3 is CATSDTGLAGVDRYEQYF. In DNA, the CDR3 is TGTGCCACCAGTGATACGGGACTAGCGGGAGTCGATCGGTACGAGCAGTACTTC.

This clone was counted at least ten times. The chain carries TRBV6-1 and TRBJ1-2; no definite D call. CDR1 is MNHNS, CDR2 SASEGT, per germline. The CDR3 extends over 13 amino acids. Trimming cost V 1 base and J 3 bases, with 6 bases left between them. The CDR3 DNA follows: TGTGCCAGCAGTGAAGGAGGCCACTATGGCTACACCTTC. It is translated as CASSEGGHYGYTF.

This clone was counted between two and nine times. The CDR3 DNA follows: TGTGCCAGCAGTTTAAGGCTAAGGGGGGGGGGGCTATTTTTT. Translation gives CASSLRLRGGGLFF. The chain recombines TRBV12-3 or TRBV12-4 with TRBJ2-2; D is possibly TRBD2 (7 bases). The CDR3 is made up of 14 amino acids. V lost 2 bases to trimming and J lost 17 bases, with 21 bases between them.